This T cell receptor (beta chain) appears in the sequencing data of a study of blood T cell repertoires in COVID-19. How the authors handled the data: Using reference gene primer amplification, nucleated cell counts were estimated. This table comes from immunoSEQ multiplex PCR, and its TCRdb copy is limited to in-frame clones, with some not included. V and J calls and clone size come straight from that table; D and trimming were deduced from the DNA. Of 70,000 to 90,000 clones in the sample, about 85% were seen once. CDR1 is SGDLS, CDR2 YYNGEE, per germline. The CDR3 covers 14 residues. Trimming pared 3 bases from V and 5 bases from J, leaving 11 bases between.

The chain has TRBV9 and TRBJ2-2; a possible D gene is TRBD2 (6 bases). The sequencing sample was made of peripheral blood. This clonotype was sampled from a human donor in a cohort sampled during active COVID-19. The DNA of the CDR3 is TGTGCCAGCAGCGAGGGACTTTATACCGGGGAGCTGTTTTTT. Its translation is CASSEGLYTGELFF.